This T cell receptor (beta chain) was identified in a study of technical replicates of blood from a few donors (TCRdb year 2017). V gives up 10 bases and J gives up 6 bases, and the segment between their germline ends measures 10 bases. The germline V gene (reference sequence) provides CDR1 MNHNY and CDR2 SVGAGI. From its cysteine to its phenylalanine, the CDR3 spans 11 amino acids. Only CDR3 DNA remains: 33 bases, in frame from the first base. For this clone: Its antigen is currently not known. No base quality information exists; no much larger clone differs at one position.

The library was obtained by the immunoSEQ multiplex PCR assay. TCRdb provides this immuneACCESS table in a form limited to in-frame rearrangements. Some clones are lacking; in checked studies, under half of them reflect an unresolved V gene, and why the rest are absent is not known. In this sample the table shows roughly 80,000 clones, roughly 90% of which occur a single time. Less than 0.5% of the sample is held by the ten biggest clonotypes. Specimen: T cells isolated from PBMCs. The sequence links TRBV6-6 to TRBJ2-1, and possibly TRBD1, on 5 matching bases. This sequence originates from a human donor in good health. The CDR3 protein sequence reads: CAILQANEQFF. The DNA reads TGTGCCATACTACAGGCCAATGAGCAGTTCTTC.